This T cell receptor (beta chain) appears in the sequencing data of a study of blood T cells in healthy people across ages. A second PCR of 7 to 11 cycles used a sample-barcoded 5' primer and a J-beta primer mix. TCRdb analysed the 5' RACE reads with MiXCR anew, one entry per CDR3 protein. Among 1,500,000 or so distinct CDR3 sequences listed, approximately 59% were seen once. There are 12 residues in the CDR3. Germline-derived CDR1 and CDR2 are SQVTM and ANQGSEA. About this clonotype: The junction differs from germline at one of its ends, possibly a read error.

Specimen: blood. The receptor was derived from a man younger than 30 in good health. This rearrangement joins TRBV29-1 to TRBJ2-4, with a tentative D call TRBD1 (6 bases). Near its end, the DNA agrees better with TRBJ2-7, so the J call may be wrong. The CDR3 DNA is TGTAGCGTTGGACCGGACAGCTACGAGCAGTACTTC. Protein product: CSVGPDSYEQYF.